A selection of T cell receptor beta chains follows, all from one sample in a study of T-cell reconstitution after alpha-beta-depleted transplantation in children. TCRdb analysed the PCR reads with MiXCR anew, one entry per CDR3 protein. The profile shows about 200,000 distinct CDR3 sequences, approximately 6.9% of them singletons. The sample consisted of PBMCs, taken before TCRalphabeta/CD19-depleted stem cell transplant. These receptors all come from a boy aged 2-9 years with acute lymphoblastic leukemia, due to receive a stem cell transplant. Both conserved end residues are part of each CDR3. Fields, in order: CDR3 length, V gene, J gene, D gene, clone size, CDR3 DNA, CDR3 protein. The D gene is left open where the match is weak. The listing skips clone size in some rows; elsewhere it reads once, few, many or a size class.

>16|TRBV19|TRBJ2-3|TRBD1|NA
TGTGCCAGTAGTATTCGTCCGGGACAGAACACAGATACGCAGTATTTT
CASSIRPGQNTDTQYF
>16|TRBV7-2|TRBJ2-7|TRBD2|many
TGTGCCAGCAGCGCCCAAGCGGGGGGAGTAAGATACGAGCAGTACTTC
CASSAQAGGVRYEQYF
>13|TRBV5-1|TRBJ2-7|TRBD1|few
TGCGCCAGCAGCGGGGACAGGGGTCACGAGCAGTACTTC
CASSGDRGHEQYF
>15|TRBV28|TRBJ1-4|NA|NA
TGTGCCAGCAGCTCTGGACAGATTAATCGTGAAAAACTGTTTTTT
CASSSGQINREKLFF
>15|TRBV12-3/TRBV12-4|TRBJ1-6|NA|many
TGTGCCAGCAGCACCGGGACACTCGGACAAGGAGCCCTCCACTTT
CASSTGTLGQGALHF
>17|TRBV28|TRBJ2-5|TRBD1|few
TGTGCCAGCAGTACCCTCAGGGGGCGCAACTACGGGGAGACCCAGTACTTC
CASSTLRGRNYGETQYF
>12|TRBV2|TRBJ2-1|TRBD2|many
TGTGCCAGCGGGACTATATCCAGTGAGCAGTTCTTC
CASGTISSEQFF
>15|TRBV6-1|TRBJ1-1|NA|many
TGTGCCAGCAGTGAAATTTTTTGGGGGGACACTGAAGCTTTCTTT
CASSEIFWGDTEAFF
>19|TRBV5-1|TRBJ1-3|NA|NA
TGCGCCAGCAGCTTGTTTGGTATTGAGGGAATGGGCTCTGGAAACACCATATATTTT
CASSLFGIEGMGSGNTIYF
>17|TRBV27|TRBJ1-6|NA|NA
TGTGCCAGCACCCTCCCCTGGTGGGACACCAGTAGGTCACCCCTCCACTTT
CASTLPWWDTSRSPLHF
>13|TRBV4-3|TRBJ2-3|NA|many
TGCGCCAGCAGCCTAACAGGGCTAGATACGCAGTATTTT
CASSLTGLDTQYF
>16|TRBV4-3|TRBJ2-1|NA|few
TGCGCCAGCAGCCACGAACTTGGGGTCGGAGACAATGAGCAGTTCTTC
CASSHELGVGDNEQFF
>14|TRBV12-3/TRBV12-4|TRBJ1-5|NA|few
TGTGCCAGCAGTTTAGCGGACAGCAATCAGCCCCAGCATTTT
CASSLADSNQPQHF
>15|TRBV6-1|TRBJ2-5|NA|many
TGTGCCAGCAGTGATATCAGGGGCCAACAAGAGACCCAGTACTTC
CASSDIRGQQETQYF
>17|TRBV5-1|TRBJ2-3|NA|many
TGCGCCAGCAGCCTGCTAGGGACCTATGGAGGCACAGATACGCAGTATTTT
CASSLLGTYGGTDTQYF
>10|TRBV20-1|TRBJ1-2|NA|many
TGCAGTGCCTCCCGGGGGCGGGGGACCTTC
CSASRGRGTF
>16|TRBV2|TRBJ2-3|NA|NA
TGTGCCAGCAGTTTAGCGGCACCGGGGGCCACAGATACGCAGTATTTT
CASSLAAPGATDTQYF
>15|TRBV6-7|TRBJ2-5|NA|few
TGTGCCAGCAGTTCCCAGGGGGGAGTAAATGAGACCCAGTACTTC
CASSSQGGVNETQYF
>15|TRBV3-1|TRBJ2-2|TRBD1|few
TGTGCCAGCAGCGGGGGACAGGGCCCTCCCGGGGAGCTGTTTTTT
CASSGGQGPPGELFF
>18|TRBV11-2|TRBJ2-3|TRBD2|few
TGTGCCAGCAGCTTACGACCCCGGCTAGCGGGTAGCACAGATACGCAGTATTTT
CASSLRPRLAGSTDTQYF
>16|TRBV20-1|TRBJ2-5|TRBD2|many
TGCAGTGCTAGAAGGGGACTAGCGGGGGGGCTTCAGACCCAGTACTTC
CSARRGLAGGLQTQYF
>18|TRBV7-8|TRBJ2-1|TRBD2|many
TGTGCCAGCAGCTTAGCTCGAATAGCGGGGGTAACCTACAATGAGCAGTTCTTC
CASSLARIAGVTYNEQFF
>14|TRBV20-1|TRBJ2-7|TRBD2|many
TGCAGTGCTAGAACAATAGCGGGGATCTACGAGCAGTACTTC
CSARTIAGIYEQYF
>16|TRBV3-1|TRBJ2-1|TRBD1|many
TGTGCCAGCAGCCAGAGGACAGGGTTGGGTGATGATGAGCAGTTCTTC
CASSQRTGLGDDEQFF
>15|TRBV28|TRBJ1-6|NA|many
TGTGCCAGCAGGGTAACACAGGGTCCGAATTCACCCCTCCACTTT
CASRVTQGPNSPLHF
>15|TRBV20-1|TRBJ2-7|NA|NA
TGCAGTGCTAGTGGGGCACCCGAAGATACCTACGAGCAGTACTTC
CSASGAPEDTYEQYF
>18|TRBV4-2|TRBJ2-3|NA|few
TGTGCCAGCAGCCATTTGATCCGGGACTCGACACCTACAGATACGCAGTATTTT
CASSHLIRDSTPTDTQYF
>13|TRBV29-1|TRBJ1-5|TRBD1|few
TGCAGCGTGGGACAGAGGGAAAATCAGCCCCAGCATTTT
CSVGQRENQPQHF
>17|TRBV29-1|TRBJ2-3|TRBD2|many
TGCAGCGTTGAACTGACCCGGACTAGCGGGAGGCGAGATACGCAGTATTTT
CSVELTRTSGRRDTQYF
>17|TRBV18|TRBJ1-6|NA|many
TGTGCCAGCTCACCCGGCGGGAGGAGCTCCTATAATTCACCCCTCCACTTT
CASSPGGRSSYNSPLHF
>15|TRBV7-2|TRBJ2-1|NA|many
TGTGCCAGCAGGTTTACCACTATCTTATACAATGAGCAGTTCTTC
CASRFTTILYNEQFF
>13|TRBV7-6|TRBJ2-7|NA|many
TGTGCCAGCAGCTTAGCCGGGACCTACGAGCAGTACTTC
CASSLAGTYEQYF
>16|TRBV28|TRBJ2-3|TRBD2|many
TGTGCCAGCAGTTTTATCGGGGGGACCGGCACAGATACGCAGTATTTT
CASSFIGGTGTDTQYF
>16|TRBV28|TRBJ2-2|NA|many
TGTGCCAGCAGCAGGTTACGCAGGGCCTCCACCGGGGAGCTGTTTTTT
CASSRLRRASTGELFF
>14|TRBV4-3|TRBJ2-1|NA|NA
TGCGCCAGCAGCAGGAATAGCGGATCCGATGAGCAGTTCTTC
CASSRNSGSDEQFF
>15|TRBV28|TRBJ2-7|NA|NA
TGTGCCAGCAGTCCCCCGGCAGGAGGTGGCTACGAGCAGTACTTC
CASSPPAGGGYEQYF
>12|TRBV28|TRBJ1-6|NA|few
TGTGCCAGCACCAGGTCCGATTCACCCCTCCACTTT
CASTRSDSPLHF
>12|TRBV20-1|TRBJ1-1|NA|NA
TGCAGTGCTAGGGTTCCTAACACTGAAGCTTTCTTT
CSARVPNTEAFF
>14|TRBV12-3/TRBV12-4|TRBJ2-7|NA|many
TGTGCCAGCAGTTTCAAGGGGGTCACCTACGAGCAGTACTTC
CASSFKGVTYEQYF
>12|TRBV7-9|TRBJ1-1|NA|few
TGTGCCAGCAGTCATATATCAGGGGAAGCTTTCTTT
CASSHISGEAFF